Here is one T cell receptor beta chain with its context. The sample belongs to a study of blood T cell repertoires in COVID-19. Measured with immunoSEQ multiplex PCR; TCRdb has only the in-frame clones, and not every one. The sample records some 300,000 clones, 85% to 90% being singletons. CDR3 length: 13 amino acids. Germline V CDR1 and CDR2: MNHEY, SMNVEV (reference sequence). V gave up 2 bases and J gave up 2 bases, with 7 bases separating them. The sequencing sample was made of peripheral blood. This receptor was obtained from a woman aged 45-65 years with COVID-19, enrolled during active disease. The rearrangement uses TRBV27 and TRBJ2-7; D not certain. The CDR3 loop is CASSLLKTYEQYF. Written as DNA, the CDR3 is TGTGCCAGCAGTTTACTAAAGACCTACGAGCAGTACTTC.